This T cell receptor beta chain was recovered during a study of T cell repertoires in cytomegalovirus infection. About the research overall: Carrying CMV and the relevant HLA type showed in public TCR beta signatures.

Per the germline V gene, CDR1 is SGHNT and CDR2 is YYREEE (reference sequence). The CDR3 runs 18 residues. V lost 0 bases to trimming and J lost 1 base, with 19 bases between them. TCRdb re-called the reads through MiXCR, storing one row per CDR3 protein. The sample consists of 450,000 to 550,000 distinct CDR3 sequences, about 42% of them appearing once. This clonotype was found a few times. The antigen is undetermined. V and J are TRBV5-4 and TRBJ2-5; no firm D call. The source is a human donor in good health (CMV status not recorded). Some clones in this sample may be carry-over from other donors' samples. Source: cultured PBMCs, taken from culture after CMV antigen stimulation. The CDR3 sequence: CASSLGTSRAWVQETQYF. The CDR3 nucleotides read TGTGCCAGCAGCTTGGGGACCTCTCGGGCCTGGGTCCAAGAGACCCAGTACTTC. Based on the CDR3 plus reference TRBV5-4 and TRBJ2-5, the full variable domain is ETGVTQSPTHLIKTRGQQVTLRCSSQSGHNTVSWYQQALGQGPQFIFQYYREEENGRGNFPPRFSGLQFPNYSSELNVNALELDDSALYLCASSLGTSRAWVQETQYFGPGTRLLVL.